A selection of T cell receptor beta chains follows, all from one sample in a study of blood T cell repertoires in COVID-19. Repertoires were generated with immunoSEQ multiplex PCR, while TCRdb's copy carries only in-frame clones and drops some. The sample carries around 250,000 clones, about 86% recorded once. Source material: PBMCs or T cells enriched from blood (not recorded which). Every receptor here comes from a man aged 45-65 years who had recovered from COVID-19. The CDR3 runs from the conserved cysteine through the conserved F or W. Fields, in order: clone size, D gene, V gene, J gene, CDR3 protein, CDR3 DNA. The D gene is left open where the match is weak. Some rows mark clone size as missing; the rest say once, few, many or name a class of expanded clone.

-	-	TRBV12-3/TRBV12-4	TRBJ2-1	CASSGIYNEQFF	TGTGCCAGCAGCGGGATTTACAATGAGCAGTTCTTC
-	-	TRBV30	TRBJ2-3	CAWSVGSAKQYF	TGTGCCTGGAGTGTAGGCAGCGCTAAGCAGTATTTT
-	TRBD2	TRBV15	TRBJ2-2	CATSIRAGVTNTGELFF	TGTGCCACCAGCATCCGAGCGGGAGTGACGAACACCGGGGAGCTGTTTTTT
-	TRBD2	TRBV2	TRBJ2-7	CASRTGTSGIHEQYF	TGTGCCAGCAGGACCGGGACTAGCGGGATCCACGAGCAGTACTTC
-	-	TRBV4-3	TRBJ1-6	CASSQEGGGGESPLHF	TGCGCCAGCAGCCAAGAAGGGGGGGGTGGGGAGTCACCCCTCCACTTT
-	TRBD2	TRBV29-1	TRBJ2-3	CSVELSSGSTDTQYF	TGCAGCGTTGAATTGTCTAGCGGGAGCACAGATACGCAGTATTTT
-	-	TRBV5-1	TRBJ2-5	CASSRAGGGSAGETQYF	TGCGCCAGCAGCCGAGCAGGGGGCGGGAGCGCGGGAGAGACCCAGTACTTC
-	-	TRBV19	TRBJ1-1	CASTDTGLGTEAFF	TGTGCCAGTACCGATACAGGGTTGGGCACTGAAGCTTTCTTT
-	-	TRBV7-3	TRBJ2-6	CASSLLGAAGANVLTF	TGTGCCAGCAGCTTATTGGGGGCTGCTGGGGCCAACGTCCTGACTTTC
-	-	TRBV6-6	TRBJ1-1	CASSYSLGRENTEAFF	TGTGCCAGCAGTTACTCGCTCGGCAGGGAGAACACTGAAGCTTTCTTT
-	-	TRBV11-3	TRBJ1-6	CASSSGTPGNSPLHF	TGTGCCAGCAGCTCCGGGACTCCCGGGAATTCACCCCTCCACTTT
few	-	TRBV6-6	TRBJ1-6	CASSPSPPQGRNSPLHF	TGTGCCAGCAGTCCTAGCCCCCCACAGGGACGGAATTCACCCCTCCACTTT
-	TRBD2	TRBV18	TRBJ2-5	CASSPLTGGGEETQYF	TGTGCCAGCTCACCACTGACTGGCGGGGGGGAAGAGACCCAGTACTTC
-	-	TRBV3-1/TRBV3-2	TRBJ2-2	CASSQGYGLQGDTGELFF	TGTGCCAGCAGCCAAGGTTACGGGCTACAGGGTGACACCGGGGAGCTGTTTTTT
-	-	TRBV18	TRBJ1-1	CASSPGRGNTEAFF	TGTGCCAGCTCACCAGGGAGGGGGAACACTGAAGCTTTCTTT
-	-	TRBV27	TRBJ1-4	CASSSLRGDEKLFF	TGTGCCAGCAGTTCCCTCAGGGGTGATGAAAAACTGTTTTTT
-	TRBD2	TRBV10-1	TRBJ2-3	CASSPRLASTDTQYF	TGCGCCAGCAGTCCAAGACTAGCCAGCACAGATACGCAGTATTTT
few	-	TRBV6-2/TRBV6-3	TRBJ1-1	CASSYPPGGVETEAFF	TGTGCCAGCAGTTACCCCCCGGGGGGCGTAGAAACTGAAGCTTTCTTT
-	TRBD1	TRBV2	TRBJ1-5	CASSGDRGNNQPQHF	TGTGCCAGCAGTGGCGACAGGGGGAACAATCAGCCCCAGCATTTT
-	-	TRBV7-3	TRBJ1-1	CASSLTGVNTEAFF	TGTGCCAGCAGCTTAACAGGAGTGAACACTGAAGCTTTCTTT
-	-	TRBV29-1	TRBJ2-1	CSVERRGFAGSNEQFF	TGCAGCGTTGAACGTCGGGGGTTCGCGGGTAGCAATGAGCAGTTCTTC
-	-	TRBV3-1/TRBV3-2	TRBJ1-4	CASSQFPIRAANEKLFF	TGTGCCAGCAGCCAATTCCCAATCAGGGCTGCTAATGAAAAACTGTTTTTT
-	-	TRBV9	TRBJ1-6	CASSITGYSPLHF	TGTGCCAGCAGTATTACAGGTTACTCACCCCTCCACTTT
few	-	TRBV5-1	TRBJ1-1	CASSLESSTFNTEAFF	TGCGCCAGCAGCTTGGAGAGTAGTACCTTTAACACTGAAGCTTTCTTT
-	TRBD1	TRBV7-2	TRBJ1-2	CASSPEGQGFGYGYTF	TGTGCCAGCAGCCCGGAAGGACAGGGGTTCGGCTATGGCTACACCTTC
-	-	TRBV5-5	TRBJ2-2	CASSLFPFEGNTGELFF	TGTGCCAGCAGCTTGTTTCCGTTTGAGGGGAACACCGGGGAGCTGTTTTTT
-	-	TRBV5-1	TRBJ1-1	CASSLSTGLGAEAFF	TGCGCCAGCAGCTTATCGACAGGCCTGGGGGCTGAAGCTTTCTTT
-	TRBD2	TRBV5-1	TRBJ2-1	CASSFSPSGVANEQFF	TGCGCCAGCAGCTTTTCCCCAAGCGGGGTTGCCAATGAGCAGTTCTTC
-	TRBD1	TRBV5-1	TRBJ2-2	CASSLTSGGRYTGELFF	TGCGCCAGCAGCTTGACTTCAGGGGGCCGATACACCGGGGAGCTGTTTTTT
-	-	TRBV12-5	TRBJ1-2	CASGEHPQVTYGYTF	TGTGCTAGTGGTGAACACCCACAGGTTACCTATGGCTACACCTTC
-	TRBD1	TRBV5-6	TRBJ2-7	CASSFGFQGASYEQYF	TGTGCCAGCAGCTTTGGGTTCCAGGGGGCGTCCTACGAGCAGTACTTC
-	-	TRBV23-1	TRBJ1-6	CASSLYSLYNSPLHF	TGCGCCAGCAGTCTCTACAGCCTCTATAATTCACCCCTCCACTTT
-	-	TRBV21-1	TRBJ1-6	CAVGTLPLSSYNSPLHF	TGTGCAGTGGGCACCCTGCCGCTTAGCTCCTATAATTCACCCCTCCACTTT
-	TRBD2	TRBV10-3	TRBJ2-2	CAIRASGRHLNTGELFF	TGTGCCATCAGAGCTAGCGGGAGGCACCTGAACACCGGGGAGCTGTTTTTT
-	-	TRBV12-3/TRBV12-4	TRBJ1-1	CASSLGTKEAFF	TGTGCCAGCAGTTTAGGGACAAAAGAAGCTTTCTTT
-	-	TRBV5-8	TRBJ1-5	CASSLATVFNQPQHF	TGTGCCAGCAGCTTGGCGACAGTCTTCAATCAGCCCCAGCATTTT
-	-	TRBV5-1	TRBJ2-7	CASSLPGIYEQYF	TGCGCCAGCAGCCTACCGGGTATCTACGAGCAGTACTTC
-	-	TRBV3-1/TRBV3-2	TRBJ1-1	CASSDVARNTEAFF	TGTGCCAGCAGCGACGTAGCCCGTAACACTGAAGCTTTCTTT
-	TRBD1	TRBV5-4	TRBJ2-7	CASSLDGTVLEQYF	TGTGCCAGCAGCTTGGACGGGACAGTCCTCGAGCAGTACTTC
-	-	TRBV15	TRBJ1-4	CATSRDRANEKLFF	TGTGCCACCAGCAGAGATCGAGCTAATGAAAAACTGTTTTTT
-	-	TRBV30	TRBJ1-1	CAWSSETTMNTEAFF	TGTGCCTGGAGTTCTGAAACCACTATGAACACTGAAGCTTTCTTT
once	-	TRBV9	TRBJ1-2	CASSVGVEDGYTF	TGTGCCAGCAGCGTAGGAGTCGAGGATGGCTACACCTTC
-	-	TRBV27	TRBJ2-7	CASSPPRQHDTFQQYF	TGTGCCAGCAGTCCCCCAAGACAGCACGATACGTTTCAGCAGTACTTC
-	-	TRBV9	TRBJ2-5	CASSAGSYFQETQYF	TGTGCCAGCAGCGCCGGGAGTTACTTCCAAGAGACCCAGTACTTC
-	TRBD2	TRBV7-2	TRBJ2-5	CASSLDGAGGQETQYF	TGTGCCAGCAGCTTGGACGGAGCGGGAGGGCAGGAGACCCAGTACTTC
once	-	TRBV4-3	TRBJ2-1	CASSQASIGSYNEQFF	TGCGCCAGCAGCCAAGCTAGCATTGGGTCCTACAATGAGCAGTTCTTC
-	-	TRBV5-1	TRBJ1-3	CASSLGDWGLDSGNTIYF	TGCGCCAGCAGCTTGGGTGACTGGGGCCTCGATTCTGGAAACACCATATATTTT
-	-	TRBV7-3	TRBJ1-2	CASSPGEGYGYTF	TGTGCCAGCAGCCCAGGGGAGGGATATGGCTACACCTTC
-	-	TRBV11-3	TRBJ1-1	CASSLGVGTEAFF	TGTGCCAGCAGCTTAGGAGTCGGCACTGAAGCTTTCTTT
many	-	TRBV10-1	TRBJ2-2	CASSESAQGELFF	TGCGCCAGCAGTGAGTCGGCCCAAGGGGAGCTGTTTTTT
-	-	TRBV19	TRBJ1-2	CASSIAPDSESGYTF	TGTGCCAGTAGTATAGCCCCGGACAGCGAGAGTGGCTACACCTTC
-	-	TRBV28	TRBJ1-1	CASKRGGAFF	TGTGCCAGCAAACGGGGTGGGGCTTTCTTT
-	TRBD2	TRBV5-3	TRBJ2-6	CARSFARLAGGLSSGANVLTF	TGTGCCAGAAGCTTCGCTCGACTAGCGGGAGGTCTTTCGTCTGGGGCCAACGTCCTGACTTTC
-	TRBD2	TRBV7-2	TRBJ2-1	CASSLPSGGLSYNEQFF	TGTGCCAGCAGCTTACCTAGCGGGGGCCTCTCCTACAATGAGCAGTTCTTC
-	-	TRBV29-1	TRBJ2-7	CSVEDQGPRYEQYF	TGCAGCGTTGAAGATCAGGGGCCTCGGTACGAGCAGTACTTC
-	TRBD2	TRBV10-2	TRBJ2-3	CASGVGSGITDTQYF	TGCGCCAGCGGTGTCGGTAGCGGGATCACAGATACGCAGTATTTT
-	TRBD1	TRBV5-1	TRBJ2-2	CASSRHRGTSNTGELFF	TGCGCCAGCAGCCGGCACAGGGGAACTTCGAACACCGGGGAGCTGTTTTTT
-	TRBD2	TRBV18	TRBJ2-1	CASSPPLAGGPEQFF	TGTGCCAGCTCACCACCCCTAGCGGGAGGGCCCGAGCAGTTCTTC
-	-	TRBV2	TRBJ1-4	CASSAREDEKLFF	TGTGCCAGCAGTGCCCGGGAAGATGAAAAACTGTTTTTT
-	TRBD1	TRBV19	TRBJ1-6	CASSILSTGGSSPLHF	TGTGCCAGTAGTATTCTATCGACAGGGGGCTCCTCACCCCTCCACTTT